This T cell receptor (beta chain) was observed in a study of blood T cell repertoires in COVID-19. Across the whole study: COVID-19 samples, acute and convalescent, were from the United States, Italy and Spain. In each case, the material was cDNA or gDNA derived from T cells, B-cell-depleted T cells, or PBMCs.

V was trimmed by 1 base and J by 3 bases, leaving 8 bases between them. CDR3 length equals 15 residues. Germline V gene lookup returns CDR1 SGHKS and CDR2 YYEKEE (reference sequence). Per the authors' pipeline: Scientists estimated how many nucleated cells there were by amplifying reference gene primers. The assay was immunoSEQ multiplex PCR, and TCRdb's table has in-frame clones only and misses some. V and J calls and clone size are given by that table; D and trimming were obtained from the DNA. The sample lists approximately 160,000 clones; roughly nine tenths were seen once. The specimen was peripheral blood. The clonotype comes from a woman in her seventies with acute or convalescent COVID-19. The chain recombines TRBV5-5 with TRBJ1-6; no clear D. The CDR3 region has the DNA TGTGCCAGCAGCTTGTGGGCAGTCTATAATTCACCCCTCCACTTT. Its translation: CASSLWAVYNSPLHF.